This T cell receptor beta chain was recorded in a study of T cells after yellow fever vaccination. Study-level findings and limits: Clones from primary vaccination mostly reappeared after the booster (around 96% CD4, about 85% CD8). A secondary response was less intense yet reached its peak sooner, at day 5 versus 15. Abundant clonotypes from the bulk population could get into FACS-sorted repertoires as contaminants.

With regard to this clonotype: Its antigen is currently unknown.

The V gene's germline CDR1 is LGHNA and CDR2 YSLEER. CDR3 size: 15 residues. The V gene end was trimmed by 4 bases and the J gene end by 4 bases; junction bases not matched to a gene: 5. TCRdb passed the 5' RACE reads through MiXCR, listing each CDR3 protein once. The repertoire has hundreds of thousands of distinct CDR3 sequences, 8.7% of them found once; the top ten carry under 20%. The chain couples TRBV4-3 to TRBJ2-3; TRBD1 matches at 10 bases. The receptor comes from a young man who received the YFV17D yellow fever vaccine. Sequencing used PBMCs, obtained on the day of the first yellow fever vaccination. The CDR3 coding sequence is TGCGCCAGCAGCCGGGAGGGACAGGGGCCAGATACGCAGTATTTT. It is translated as CASSREGQGPDTQYF.